This TCR beta chain was captured by sequencing in a study of beta chain features in type 1 diabetes. Notes on the study in general: Researchers cautioned that cDNA sequencing could over-represent cells with high TCR expression. Shorter TCRB CDR3s, moderately but significantly so, were found in Type 1 diabetes patients in all four CD4+ subsets.

Every bit of the isolated RNA underwent reverse transcription, so sequencing read expressed TCRB transcripts. The data were produced by immunoSEQ multiplex PCR, yet TCRdb's version contains in-frame clones alone and is incomplete. The sample has 300,000 to 400,000 clones, roughly 8.8% seen once. With regard to this clone: Antigen unknown.

This clonotype was obtained from a man between 25 and 39 years old with type 1 diabetes. What was sequenced was central memory CD4+ T cells from blood.

This CDR3 reads CASSSSPTSTDTQYF. The CDR3, as DNA: TGTGCCAGCAGCTCCAGCCCGACGTCCACAGATACGCAGTATTTT. The chain links TRBV9 to TRBJ2-3, with D uncertain. The CDR3 runs to 15 residues. V lost 4 bases to trimming and J lost 2 bases, with 14 bases between them. The germline V gene has CDR1 SGDLS and CDR2 YYNGEE.